This T cell receptor (beta chain) was identified in a study of CD8+ T cells in alopecia areata. Study-wide background: Treatment comprised oral tofacitinib, 5 to 10 mg twice daily, in treated patients.

Germline V gene lookup returns CDR1 MGHDK and CDR2 SYGVNS. With V trimmed by 2 bases and J by 6 bases, 4 bases remained unmatched. This CDR3 region has 14 residues. Reverse transcribed after extraction, RNA yielded cDNA as the sequencing template. Libraries were prepared by immunoSEQ multiplex PCR; TCRdb keeps only in-frame clonotypes and omits some of them. The sample carries some 150,000 clones, about 53% recorded once. The sequences come from CD8+ T cells sorted from blood, collected at week 0. The receptor's source is a human donor with alopecia areata. V and J are TRBV25-1 and TRBJ1-2; TRBD1 matches 9 bases. CDR3 region: CASSETGGEDGYTF. CDR3 DNA sequence: TGTGCCAGCAGTGAAACAGGGGGCGAGGATGGCTACACCTTC.